Described below is a single T cell receptor (beta chain) sequence and its context. Its specificity is not known. The length of the CDR3 is 15 residues. Looked up from germline, CDR1 is SGHVS and CDR2 is FNYEAQ. V dropped 5 bases and J dropped 7; count of bases not matched to a gene: 7. The sample comes from a study of cytomegalovirus exposure and HLA in healthy donors. General study results and limits: TCR beta V segments were, for the most part, productive about 87% or about 30% of the time in an earlier analysis.

The PCR ran on 60 Vbeta and 13 Jbeta primers. The assay was immunoSEQ multiplex PCR, and TCRdb's table has in-frame clones only and misses some. The listing records some 72,000 clones. This chain links TRBV7-6 with TRBJ2-1, with 11 bases fitting TRBD1. This receptor was identified in a man aged 40-50 years in good health and CMV-seronegative. Sequencing used PBMCs. The DNA of the CDR3 is TGTGCCAGCAGCCCGATTGGGACAGGGGGAAATGAGCAGTTCTTC. Its translation is CASSPIGTGGNEQFF.